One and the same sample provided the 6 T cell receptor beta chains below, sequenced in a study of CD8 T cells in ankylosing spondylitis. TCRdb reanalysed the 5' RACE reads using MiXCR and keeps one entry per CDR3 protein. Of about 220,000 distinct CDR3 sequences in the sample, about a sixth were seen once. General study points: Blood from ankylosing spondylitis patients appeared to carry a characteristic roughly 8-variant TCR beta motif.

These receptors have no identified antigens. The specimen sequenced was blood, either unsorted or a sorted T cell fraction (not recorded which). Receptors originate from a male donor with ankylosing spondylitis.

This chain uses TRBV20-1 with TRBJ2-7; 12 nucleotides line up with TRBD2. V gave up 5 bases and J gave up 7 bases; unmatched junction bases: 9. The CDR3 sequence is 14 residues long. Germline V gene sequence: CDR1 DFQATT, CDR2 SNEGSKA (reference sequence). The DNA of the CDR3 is TGCAGTGCTTCACGACTAGCGGGGGTGGGGGAGCAGTACTTC. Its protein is CSASRLAGVGEQYF.

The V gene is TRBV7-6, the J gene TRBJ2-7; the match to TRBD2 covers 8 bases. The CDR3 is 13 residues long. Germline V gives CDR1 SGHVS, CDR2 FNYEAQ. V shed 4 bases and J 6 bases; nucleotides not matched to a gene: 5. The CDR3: CASSYRTSSEQYF. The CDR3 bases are TGTGCCAGCAGCTACCGGACTAGCAGCGAGCAGTACTTC.

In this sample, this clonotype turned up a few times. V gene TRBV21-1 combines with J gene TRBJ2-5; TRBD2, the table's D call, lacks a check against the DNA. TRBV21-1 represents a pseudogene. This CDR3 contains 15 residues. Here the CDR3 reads CASSRQSLNQETQYF. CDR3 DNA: TGTGCCAGCAGCAGGCAGTCCCTGAACCAAGAGACCCAGTACTTC.

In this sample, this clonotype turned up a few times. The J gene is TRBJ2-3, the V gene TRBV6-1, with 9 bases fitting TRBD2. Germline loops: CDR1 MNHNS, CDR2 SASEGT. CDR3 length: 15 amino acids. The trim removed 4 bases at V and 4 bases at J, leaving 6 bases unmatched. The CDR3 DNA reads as TGTGCCAGCAGTGCCGGGGCGGGAGGGGCAGATACGCAGTATTTT. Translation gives CASSAGAGGADTQYF.

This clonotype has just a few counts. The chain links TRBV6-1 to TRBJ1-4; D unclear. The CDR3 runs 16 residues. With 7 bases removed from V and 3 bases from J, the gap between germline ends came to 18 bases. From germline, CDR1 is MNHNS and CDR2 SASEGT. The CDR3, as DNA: TGTGCCAGCACGTCCTTAGCCGGGAAGCCTAATGAAAAACTGTTTTTT. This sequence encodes CASTSLAGKPNEKLFF.

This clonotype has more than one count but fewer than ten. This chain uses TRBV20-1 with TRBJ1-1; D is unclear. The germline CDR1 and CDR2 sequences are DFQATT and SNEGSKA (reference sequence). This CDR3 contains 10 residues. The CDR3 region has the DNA TGCAGACCAGAAGGAGATGAAGCTTTCTTT. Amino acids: CRPEGDEAFF.